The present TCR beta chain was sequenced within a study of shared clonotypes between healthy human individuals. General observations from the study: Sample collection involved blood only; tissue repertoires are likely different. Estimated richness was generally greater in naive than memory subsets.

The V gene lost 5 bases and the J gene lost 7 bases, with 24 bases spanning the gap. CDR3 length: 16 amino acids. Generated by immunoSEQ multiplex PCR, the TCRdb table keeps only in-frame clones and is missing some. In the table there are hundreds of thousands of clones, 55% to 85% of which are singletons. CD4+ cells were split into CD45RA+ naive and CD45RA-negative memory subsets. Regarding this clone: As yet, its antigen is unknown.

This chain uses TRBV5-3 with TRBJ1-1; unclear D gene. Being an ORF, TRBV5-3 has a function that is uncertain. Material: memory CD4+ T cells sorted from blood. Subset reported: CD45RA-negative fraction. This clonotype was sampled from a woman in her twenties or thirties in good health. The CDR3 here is CARRSIMDAGHIEAFF. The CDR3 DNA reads TGTGCCAGAAGATCAATCATGGACGCTGGGCACATTGAAGCTTTCTTT.